The 11 T cell receptor beta chains reported below all come from one sample, sequenced in a study of blood T cell repertoires in COVID-19. Method: immunoSEQ multiplex PCR; TCRdb's copy keeps in-frame clones and lacks some. The table lists approximately 220,000 clones, roughly 89% of them singletons. Sequencing was performed on PBMCs or T cells enriched from blood (not recorded which). These receptors were collected from a woman aged 25 to 39 with acute COVID-19.

The V call is TRBV3-1 (or the pseudogene TRBV3-2), the J call TRBJ1-4, with 8 bases aligning to TRBD1. Trimming took 4 bases from V and 7 from J; bases not matched to a gene: 8. Per germline, CDR1 LGHDT and CDR2 YNNKEL (reference sequence). This CDR3 comprises 15 residues. CDR3: CASSPLQGGREKLFF. The CDR3 region has the DNA TGTGCCAGCAGCCCCCTACAGGGGGGTCGTGAAAAACTGTTTTTT.

V is TRBV4-3 and J is TRBJ2-4, with 9 bases fitting TRBD2. Per the germline V gene, CDR1 is LGHNA and CDR2 is YSLEER. CDR3 length: 19 residues. With V trimmed by 0 bases and J by 0 bases, 9 bases remained unmatched. Here the CDR3 DNA reads TGCGCCAGCAGCCAAGACCCAGCGGGGGGCAACCTAGCCAAAAACATTCAGTACTTC. Translating it yields CASSQDPAGGNLAKNIQYF.

V is TRBV19 and J is TRBJ2-6, with TRBD2 identical over 10 bases. Per germline, CDR1 LNHDA and CDR2 SQIVND (reference sequence). Trimming removed 8 bases from V and 1 base from J; junction bases left unmatched: 20. This CDR3 is 21 amino acids long. The DNA of the CDR3 is TGTGCCAGTGATCCTAGCGGGGGTGGTAACAATCCCCCTTCTGGGGCCAACGTCCTGACTTTC. Its protein product is CASDPSGGGNNPPSGANVLTF.

This clone was counted once. The J gene is TRBJ1-1, the V gene TRBV7-9; 9 bases align to TRBD1. With V trimmed by 5 bases and J by 4 bases, 5 bases remained unmatched. Germline-derived CDR1 and CDR2 are SEHNR and FQNEAQ (reference sequence). The length of the CDR3 is 14 residues. This CDR3 reads CASSIDRGVTEAFF. As DNA, the CDR3 is TGTGCCAGCAGCATTGACAGGGGGGTCACTGAAGCTTTCTTT.

This clone appeared once. The rearrangement uses TRBV18 and TRBJ1-2, with 12 bases lining up with TRBD1. CDR1 and CDR2 from the germline V gene are KGHSH and LQKENI. Losses at the gene ends were 6 bases for V and 8 bases for J; bases not matched to a gene: 7. The CDR3 sequence is 14 residues long. CDR3 residues: CASSLGTGGEGYTF. CDR3 nucleotide sequence: TGTGCCAGCTCTCTCGGGACAGGGGGCGAGGGCTACACCTTC.

The CDR3 here is CAIKPGHSTDTQYF. For the CDR3, the DNA is TGTGCCATCAAACCGGGACACAGCACAGATACGCAGTATTTT. The chain carries TRBV2 and TRBJ2-3; D perhaps matches TRBD1 (6 bases). Looked up from germline, CDR1 is SNHLY and CDR2 is FYNNEI. The CDR3 covers 14 residues. Trimming removed 10 bases at V and 0 bases at J, with 14 bases between.

This chain links TRBV11-2 with TRBJ2-1; D is unclear. The CDR3 has 14 amino acids. Between the trimmed V and J ends, which lost 5 bases and 8 bases, there was a span of 16 bases. Germline V gives CDR1 SGHAT, CDR2 FQNNGV. The CDR3 nucleotides read TGTGCCAGCAGCGTCATCGATAGCACGGATGAGCAGTTCTTC. Residues: CASSVIDSTDEQFF.

The rearrangement links TRBV25-1 to TRBJ1-2, with 7 bases identical to TRBD1. The CDR3 spans 16 residues. CDR1 and CDR2 (germline): MGHDK, SYGVNS. V lost 3 bases and J lost 3; bases outside the gene matches: 10. This CDR3 reads CASSDLRSQGDYGYTF. In DNA, the CDR3 is TGTGCCAGCAGTGATCTCCGCTCCCAGGGGGACTATGGCTACACCTTC.

Turning to this clone: At one boundary the junction diverges from the germline segment, which might be a read error. The rearrangement uses TRBV12-3 or TRBV12-4 and TRBJ2-5; D uncertain. CDR3 size: 11 residues. The CDR3 DNA sequence: TGTGCCAGCAGTGGGCTGGCCAATGCGAACTTC. Protein: CASSGLANANF.

The CDR3 region is CATSRDRSRDGLFF. Here the CDR3 DNA reads TGTGCCACCAGCAGAGATCGCAGTCGGGATGGGCTGTTTTTT. This chain uses TRBV15 with TRBJ1-4; D gene unclear. CDR1 is LNHNV, CDR2 YYDKDF, per germline (reference sequence). The CDR3 extends over 14 amino acids. The ends were cut back, 0 bases at V and 14 bases at J, with 16 bases in the middle.

The V gene is TRBV5-6, the J gene TRBJ1-1; 7 bases map to TRBD1. Germline-derived CDR1 and CDR2 are SGHDT and YYEEEE. After removal of 2 bases from V and 5 bases from J, the junction contained 12 bases not matched to a gene. The CDR3 sequence is 16 residues long. CDR3: CASSLLQGKGKTEAFF. The CDR3 coding sequence is TGTGCCAGCAGCTTATTACAGGGGAAGGGTAAAACTGAAGCTTTCTTT.